Given below is one T cell receptor beta chain in context. Antigen specificity is unknown. The authors generated TCR beta cDNA through 5'RACE template switching with UMIs. TCRdb reworked the 5' RACE reads into one entry per CDR3 protein, no DNA. This listing includes about half a million distinct CDR3 sequences. The data stem from a study of T cells expressing NK-cell markers. Study in general: There were seven HCMV-seropositive donors and one seronegative donor among the eight sequenced. General observations from the study: Leadership of the CD3+CD56-NKG2C+ fraction also belonged to these clonotypes in a few donors. CD8+ T cells in six donors included dominant NKG2C+ clonotypes at about 1.0-7.0%.

Germline CDR1 SGHNT, CDR2 YYREEE (reference sequence). The CDR3 sequence is 15 residues long. Sequencing input: blood T cells: a sorted CD56 or NKG2C T cell subset, CD4+ or CD8+ T cells, or bulk PBMC T cells (not recorded which). The chain links TRBV5-4 to TRBJ2-3. The source of this sequence is a woman aged 45-59 years in good health. This CDR3 reads CASSLTTSLTDTQYF.